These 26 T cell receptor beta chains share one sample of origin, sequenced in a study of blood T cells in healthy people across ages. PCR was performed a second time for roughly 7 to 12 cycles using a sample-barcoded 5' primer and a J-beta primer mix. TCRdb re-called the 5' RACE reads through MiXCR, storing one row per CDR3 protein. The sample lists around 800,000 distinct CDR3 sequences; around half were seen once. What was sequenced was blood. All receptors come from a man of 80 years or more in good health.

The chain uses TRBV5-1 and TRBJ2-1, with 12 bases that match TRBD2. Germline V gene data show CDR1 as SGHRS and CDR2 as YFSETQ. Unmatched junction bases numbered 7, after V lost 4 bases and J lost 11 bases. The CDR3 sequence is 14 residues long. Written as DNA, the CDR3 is TGCGCCAGCAGCCCTCGGACTAGCGGGATCCAGCAGTTCTTC. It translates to CASSPRTSGIQQFF.

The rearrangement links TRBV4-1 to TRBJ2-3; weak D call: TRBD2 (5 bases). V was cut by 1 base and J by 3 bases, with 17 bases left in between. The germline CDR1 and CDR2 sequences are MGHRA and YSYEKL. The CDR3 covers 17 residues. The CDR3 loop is CASSQAQRGFRTDTQYF. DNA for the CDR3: TGCGCCAGCAGCCAAGCTCAGCGCGGGTTCCGGACAGATACGCAGTATTTT.

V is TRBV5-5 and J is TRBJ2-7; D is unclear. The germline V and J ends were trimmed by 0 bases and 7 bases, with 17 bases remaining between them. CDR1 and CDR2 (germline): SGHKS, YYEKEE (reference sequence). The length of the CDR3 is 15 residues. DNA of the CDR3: TGTGCCAGCAGCTTGGAGGCCAGGCCTTACAATGAGCAGTACTTC. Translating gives CASSLEARPYNEQYF.

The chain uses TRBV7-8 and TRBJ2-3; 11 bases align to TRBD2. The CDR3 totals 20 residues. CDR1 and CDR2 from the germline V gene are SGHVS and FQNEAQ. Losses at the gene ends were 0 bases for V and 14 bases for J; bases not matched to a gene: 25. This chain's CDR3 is CASSLARGGTSGAQHRYAYF. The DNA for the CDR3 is TGTGCCAGCAGCTTAGCGCGGGGAGGGACTAGCGGAGCCCAGCACAGATACGCGTATTTT. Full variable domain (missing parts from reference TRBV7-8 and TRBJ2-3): GAGVSQSPRYKVAKRGQDVALRCDPISGHVSLFWYQQALGQGPEFLTYFQNEAQLDKSGLPSDRFFAERPEGSVSTLKIQRTQQEDSAVYLCASSLARGGTSGAQHRYAYFGPGTRLTVL.

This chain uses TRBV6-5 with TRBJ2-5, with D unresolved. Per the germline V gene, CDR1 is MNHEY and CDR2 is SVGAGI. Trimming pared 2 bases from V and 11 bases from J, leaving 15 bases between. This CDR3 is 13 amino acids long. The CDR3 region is CASSYAKNNEQYF. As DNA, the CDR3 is TGTGCCAGCAGTTACGCGAAAAACAATGAGCAGTACTTC.

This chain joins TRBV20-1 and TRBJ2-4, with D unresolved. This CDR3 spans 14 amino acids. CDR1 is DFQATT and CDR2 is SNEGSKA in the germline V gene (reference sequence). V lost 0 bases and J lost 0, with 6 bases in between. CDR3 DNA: TGCAGTGCTAGAGATATACTAGCCAAAAACATTCAGTACTTC. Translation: CSARDILAKNIQYF.

The CDR3 sequence is CASSRQGEETQYF. The CDR3 nucleotides read TGCGCCAGCAGCAGACAGGGGGAAGAGACCCAGTACTTC. The chain joins TRBV5-1 to TRBJ2-5; 9 nucleotides line up with TRBD1. V gave up 4 bases and J gave up 3 bases; unmatched junction bases: 1. Germline values: CDR1 SGHRS, CDR2 YFSETQ. The CDR3 is 13 amino acids.

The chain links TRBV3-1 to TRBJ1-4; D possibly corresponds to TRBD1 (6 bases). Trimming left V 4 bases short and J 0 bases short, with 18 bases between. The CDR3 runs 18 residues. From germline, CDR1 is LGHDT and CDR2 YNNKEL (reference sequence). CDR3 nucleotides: TGTGCCAGCAGCCTGCCGGTGTGGGGGCCTTCAACTAATGAAAAACTGTTTTTT. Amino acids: CASSLPVWGPSTNEKLFF.

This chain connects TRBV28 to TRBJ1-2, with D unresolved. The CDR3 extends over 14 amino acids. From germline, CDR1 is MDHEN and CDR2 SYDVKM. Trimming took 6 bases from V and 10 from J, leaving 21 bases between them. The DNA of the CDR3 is TGTGCCAGCAGCCCGGAGACTCCTGCCGTAGCCTACACCTTC. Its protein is CASSPETPAVAYTF.

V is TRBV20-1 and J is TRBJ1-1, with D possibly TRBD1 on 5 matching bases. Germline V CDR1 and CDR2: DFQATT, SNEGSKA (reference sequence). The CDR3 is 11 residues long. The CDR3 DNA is TGCAGGCCCGGGGGAAACACTGAAGCTTTCTTT. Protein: CRPGGNTEAFF.

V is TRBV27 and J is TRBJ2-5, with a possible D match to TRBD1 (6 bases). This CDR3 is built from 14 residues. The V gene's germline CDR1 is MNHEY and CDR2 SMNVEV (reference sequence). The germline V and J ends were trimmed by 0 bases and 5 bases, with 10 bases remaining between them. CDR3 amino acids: CASSLSTQGETQYF. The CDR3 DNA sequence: TGTGCCAGCAGTTTATCGACACAGGGCGAGACCCAGTACTTC.

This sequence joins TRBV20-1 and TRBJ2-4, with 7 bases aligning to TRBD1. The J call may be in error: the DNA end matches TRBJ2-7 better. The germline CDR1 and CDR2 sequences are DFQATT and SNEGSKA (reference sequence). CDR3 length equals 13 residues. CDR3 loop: CSAYDTGVDEQYF. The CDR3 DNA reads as TGCAGTGCCTACGATACAGGGGTCGACGAGCAGTACTTC.

The CDR3 region has the DNA TGTGCCACCCGAGTTAGGGATGGCTACACCTTC. Translating gives CATRVRDGYTF. The chain has TRBV19 and TRBJ1-2; D is unclear. This CDR3 region has 11 residues. The germline gives CDR1 LNHDA, CDR2 SQIVND (reference sequence). Deletions cut 10 bases from V and 6 bases from J, with 12 bases between.

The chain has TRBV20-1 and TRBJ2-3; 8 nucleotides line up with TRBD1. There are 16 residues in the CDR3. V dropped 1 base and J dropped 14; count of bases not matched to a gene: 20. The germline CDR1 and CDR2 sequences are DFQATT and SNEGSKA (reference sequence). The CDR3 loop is CSARAPDRDRHRYAYF. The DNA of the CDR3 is TGCAGTGCTAGAGCTCCGGACAGGGACAGGCACAGATACGCGTATTTT.

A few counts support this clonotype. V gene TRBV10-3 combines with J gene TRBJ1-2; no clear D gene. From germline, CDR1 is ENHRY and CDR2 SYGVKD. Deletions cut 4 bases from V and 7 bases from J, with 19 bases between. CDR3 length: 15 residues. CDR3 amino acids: CAISVRSGELSGYTF. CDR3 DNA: TGTGCCATCAGTGTACGGAGCGGAGAATTGAGTGGCTACACCTTC.

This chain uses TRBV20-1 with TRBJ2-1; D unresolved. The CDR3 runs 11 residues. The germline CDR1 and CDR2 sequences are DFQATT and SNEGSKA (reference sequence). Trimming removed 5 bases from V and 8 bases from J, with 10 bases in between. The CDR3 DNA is TGCAGTGCTCGAGCCCCTTATGAGCAGTTCTTC. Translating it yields CSARAPYEQFF.

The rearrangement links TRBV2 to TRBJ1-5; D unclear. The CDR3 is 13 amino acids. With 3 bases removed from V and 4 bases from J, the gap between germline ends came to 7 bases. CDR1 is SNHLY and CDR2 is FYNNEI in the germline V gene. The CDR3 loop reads CASSDQQNQPQHF. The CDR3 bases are TGTGCCAGCAGTGACCAGCAGAATCAGCCCCAGCATTTT.

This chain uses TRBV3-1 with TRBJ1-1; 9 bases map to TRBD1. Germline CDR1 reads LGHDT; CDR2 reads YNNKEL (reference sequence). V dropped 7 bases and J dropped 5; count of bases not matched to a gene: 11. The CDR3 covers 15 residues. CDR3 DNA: TGTGCCAGCACCACCGGACAGGGGTGGGTGACTGAAGCTTTCTTT. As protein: CASTTGQGWVTEAFF.

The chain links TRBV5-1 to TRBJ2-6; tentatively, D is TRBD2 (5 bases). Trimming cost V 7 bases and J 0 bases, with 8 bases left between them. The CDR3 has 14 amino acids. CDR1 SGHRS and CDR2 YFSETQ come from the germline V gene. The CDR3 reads CASGRSSGANVLTF. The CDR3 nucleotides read TGCGCCAGCGGGAGAAGCTCTGGGGCCAACGTCCTGACTTTC.

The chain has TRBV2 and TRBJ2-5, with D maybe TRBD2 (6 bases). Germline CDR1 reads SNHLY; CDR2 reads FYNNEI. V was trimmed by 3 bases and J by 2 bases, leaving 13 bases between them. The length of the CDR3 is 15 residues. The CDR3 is CASSESRGEQETQYF. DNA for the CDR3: TGTGCCAGCAGTGAGTCCCGCGGGGAACAAGAGACCCAGTACTTC.

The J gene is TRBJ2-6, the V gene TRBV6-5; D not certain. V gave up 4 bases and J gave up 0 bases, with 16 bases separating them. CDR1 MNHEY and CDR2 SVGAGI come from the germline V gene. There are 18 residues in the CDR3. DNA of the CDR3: TGTGCCAGCAGTTCCCTCATCAGCATCCTCTCTGGGGCCAACGTCCTGACTTTC. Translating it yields CASSSLISILSGANVLTF.

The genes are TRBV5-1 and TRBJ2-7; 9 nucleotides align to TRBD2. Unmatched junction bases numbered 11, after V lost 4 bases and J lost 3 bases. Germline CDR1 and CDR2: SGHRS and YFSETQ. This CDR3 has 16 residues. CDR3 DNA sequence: TGCGCCAGCAGCCTGGGGGTGGCTAGCGGGATCTACGAGCAGTACTTC. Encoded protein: CASSLGVASGIYEQYF.

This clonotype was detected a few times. In nucleotides, the CDR3 is TGCGCCAGCAGCCACCTCACAGGGGTAGAGACCCAGTACTTC. It translates to CASSHLTGVETQYF. The chain uses TRBV4-1 and TRBJ2-5; 7 bases line up with TRBD1. The CDR3 is 14 amino acids. CDR1 is MGHRA, CDR2 YSYEKL, per germline. The ends lost 3 bases at V and 4 bases at J; junction bases unmatched: 5.

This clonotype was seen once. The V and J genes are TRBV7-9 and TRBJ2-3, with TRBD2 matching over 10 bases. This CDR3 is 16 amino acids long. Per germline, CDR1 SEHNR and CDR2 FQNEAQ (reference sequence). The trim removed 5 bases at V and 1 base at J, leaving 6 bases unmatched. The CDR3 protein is CASSPRGTSGTDTQYF. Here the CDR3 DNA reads TGTGCCAGCAGCCCTAGAGGGACTAGCGGCACAGATACGCAGTATTTT.

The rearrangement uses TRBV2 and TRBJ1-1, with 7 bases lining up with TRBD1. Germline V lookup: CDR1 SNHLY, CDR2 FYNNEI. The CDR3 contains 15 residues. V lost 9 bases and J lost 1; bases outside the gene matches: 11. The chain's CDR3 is CARSPDDRANTEAFF. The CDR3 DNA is TGTGCCAGGAGTCCCGATGACAGGGCGAACACTGAAGCTTTCTTT. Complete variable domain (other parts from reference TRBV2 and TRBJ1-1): EPEVTQTPSHQVTQMGQEVILRCVPISNHLYFYWYRQILGQKVEFLVSFYNNEISEKSEIFDDQFSVERPDGSNFTLKIRSTKLEDSAMYFCARSPDDRANTEAFFGQGTRLTVV.

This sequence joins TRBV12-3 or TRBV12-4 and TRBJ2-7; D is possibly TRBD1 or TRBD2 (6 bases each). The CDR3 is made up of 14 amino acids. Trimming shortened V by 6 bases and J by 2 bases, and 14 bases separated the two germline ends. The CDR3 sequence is CASRRTTGTYEQYF. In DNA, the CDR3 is TGTGCCAGCAGGCGGACTACAGGGACCTACGAGCAGTACTTC.